This T cell receptor (beta chain) was retrieved from a study of cytomegalovirus exposure and HLA in healthy donors. V gave up 6 bases and J gave up 3 bases; unmatched junction bases: 8. Looked up from germline, CDR1 is SNHLY and CDR2 is FYNNEI. CDR3 length equals 17 residues. Only one count was recorded for this clone. Primers included in the PCR were 60 Vbeta and 13 Jbeta primers. Profiled with immunoSEQ multiplex PCR; TCRdb holds only in-frame clones, not every one. The sample has roughly 99,000 clones, roughly 80% seen once; the top ten hold more than 2%. This chain uses TRBV2 with TRBJ2-7; 16 nucleotides align to TRBD2. The sample consisted of PBMCs. The clonotype was recovered from a man aged 30 to 45 in good health and CMV-seronegative. Here the CDR3 reads CASRFPGLAGGGYEQYF. CDR3 nucleotide sequence: TGTGCCAGCAGATTTCCGGGACTAGCGGGAGGGGGCTACGAGCAGTACTTC.